Listed below are T cell receptor beta chains from one sample, sequenced in a study of shared clonotypes between healthy human individuals. Data came from immunoSEQ multiplex PCR; TCRdb stores just in-frame clones and leaves some out. The sample consists of 2 million to 3 million clones, approximately 94% of them appearing once. Material: naive CD4+ T cells from PBMCs. Source of these receptors: a man in his late teens or twenties in good health. Some clones in this sample may be carry-over from other donors' samples. CDR3s include the opening cysteine and the closing phenylalanine or tryptophan. Each record gives: J gene, V gene, D gene, clone size, CDR3 protein, CDR3 DNA. A D gene is named only where the DNA matches it firmly. Only some rows state a clone size, as once, few, many or a class for expanded clones.

J gene: TRBJ2-6; V gene: TRBV5-1; D gene: NA; clone size: NA; CDR3 protein: CASSTPRALANGANVLTF; CDR3 DNA: TGCGCCAGCAGCACCCCCCGGGCCCTCGCAAATGGGGCCAACGTCCTGACTTTC
J gene: TRBJ2-3; V gene: TRBV10-2; D gene: NA; clone size: NA; CDR3 protein: CASSLGVVDTDTQYF; CDR3 DNA: TGCGCCAGCAGTCTGGGAGTAGTGGACACAGATACGCAGTATTTT
J gene: TRBJ1-4; V gene: TRBV2; D gene: NA; clone size: once; CDR3 protein: CASNRITNEKLFF; CDR3 DNA: TGTGCCAGTAACCGTATTACTAATGAAAAACTGTTTTTT
J gene: TRBJ1-1; V gene: TRBV14; D gene: NA; clone size: NA; CDR3 protein: CASSQAVITEAFF; CDR3 DNA: TGTGCCAGCAGCCAAGCTGTAATCACTGAAGCTTTCTTT
J gene: TRBJ1-5; V gene: TRBV2; D gene: NA; clone size: NA; CDR3 protein: CASSRRGEMVNQPQHF; CDR3 DNA: TGTGCCAGCAGCCGGAGGGGGGAGATGGTCAATCAGCCCCAGCATTTT
J gene: TRBJ2-3; V gene: TRBV4-2; D gene: TRBD1; clone size: once; CDR3 protein: CASSSRDRGTDTQYF; CDR3 DNA: TGTGCCAGCAGCTCCCGGGACAGGGGAACAGATACGCAGTATTTT
J gene: TRBJ2-5; V gene: TRBV5-1; D gene: TRBD1; clone size: NA; CDR3 protein: CASSQRGTGQETQYF; CDR3 DNA: TGCGCCAGCAGCCAGAGAGGGACAGGCCAAGAGACCCAGTACTTC
J gene: TRBJ2-7; V gene: TRBV4-1; D gene: TRBD2; clone size: NA; CDR3 protein: CASSQPASGSNEQYF; CDR3 DNA: TGCGCCAGCAGCCAACCGGCTAGCGGGAGCAACGAGCAGTACTTC
J gene: TRBJ2-1; V gene: TRBV12-5; D gene: NA; clone size: NA; CDR3 protein: CASGDRDPILSGLNEQFF; CDR3 DNA: TGTGCTAGTGGGGACCGGGACCCAATCCTTTCGGGGCTAAATGAGCAGTTCTTC
J gene: TRBJ2-1; V gene: TRBV5-1; D gene: NA; clone size: NA; CDR3 protein: CASSGGDYEQFF; CDR3 DNA: TGCGCCAGCAGCGGAGGGGACTATGAGCAGTTCTTC
J gene: TRBJ1-1; V gene: TRBV7-7; D gene: NA; clone size: NA; CDR3 protein: CASSPDGGQEAFF; CDR3 DNA: TGTGCCAGCAGCCCCGACGGGGGCCAGGAAGCTTTCTTT
J gene: TRBJ2-5; V gene: TRBV19; D gene: TRBD1; clone size: NA; CDR3 protein: CASSSPRDREQETQYF; CDR3 DNA: TGTGCCAGTAGTTCCCCCCGGGACAGGGAGCAAGAGACCCAGTACTTC
J gene: TRBJ2-1; V gene: TRBV10-3; D gene: TRBD2; clone size: NA; CDR3 protein: CAISVTSDSYNEQFF; CDR3 DNA: TGTGCCATCAGTGTGACTAGCGACTCCTACAATGAGCAGTTCTTC
J gene: TRBJ2-7; V gene: TRBV25-1; D gene: TRBD2; clone size: NA; CDR3 protein: CASSEAGGPYEQYF; CDR3 DNA: TGTGCCAGCAGTGAAGCGGGAGGGCCCTACGAGCAGTACTTC
J gene: TRBJ1-5; V gene: TRBV6-5; D gene: TRBD1; clone size: NA; CDR3 protein: CASRSGQSRNQPQHF; CDR3 DNA: TGTGCCAGCAGATCGGGACAGTCGCGCAATCAGCCCCAGCATTTT
J gene: TRBJ1-2; V gene: TRBV7-8; D gene: NA; clone size: few; CDR3 protein: CASSRDSLKGYTF; CDR3 DNA: TGTGCCAGCAGCCGTGACAGTCTGAAAGGCTACACCTTC
J gene: TRBJ2-7; V gene: TRBV6-5; D gene: NA; clone size: once; CDR3 protein: CASSRRGGSGEQYF; CDR3 DNA: TGTGCCAGCAGTCGCCGAGGGGGGTCGGGCGAGCAGTACTTC
J gene: TRBJ1-3; V gene: TRBV25-1; D gene: NA; clone size: NA; CDR3 protein: CASMAGRVDTIYF; CDR3 DNA: TGTGCCAGCATGGCAGGGAGGGTAGACACCATATATTTT
J gene: TRBJ2-1; V gene: TRBV7-2; D gene: NA; clone size: NA; CDR3 protein: CASSFRAGLPNEQFF; CDR3 DNA: TGTGCCAGCAGCTTTAGAGCTGGACTACCCAATGAGCAGTTCTTC
J gene: TRBJ1-3; V gene: TRBV5-6; D gene: NA; clone size: NA; CDR3 protein: CASSHTVSGNTIYF; CDR3 DNA: TGTGCCAGCAGCCACACCGTCTCTGGAAACACCATATATTTT
J gene: TRBJ2-7; V gene: TRBV7-9; D gene: TRBD2; clone size: NA; CDR3 protein: CASSPRTSGIPYEQYF; CDR3 DNA: TGTGCCAGCAGCCCTAGGACTAGCGGGATCCCCTACGAGCAGTACTTC
J gene: TRBJ2-3; V gene: TRBV5-1; D gene: NA; clone size: NA; CDR3 protein: CASSLEGTSTDTQYF; CDR3 DNA: TGCGCCAGCTCCTTGGAGGGAACTAGCACAGATACGCAGTATTTT
J gene: TRBJ2-7; V gene: TRBV5-1; D gene: NA; clone size: NA; CDR3 protein: CASSFGQTYEQYF; CDR3 DNA: TGCGCCAGCAGCTTTGGTCAGACCTACGAGCAGTACTTC
J gene: TRBJ2-3; V gene: TRBV4-1; D gene: TRBD2; clone size: once; CDR3 protein: CASSQETTSGQRADTQYF; CDR3 DNA: TGCGCCAGCAGCCAAGAAACGACTAGCGGCCAACGGGCAGATACGCAGTATTTT
J gene: TRBJ2-1; V gene: TRBV5-1; D gene: TRBD1; clone size: NA; CDR3 protein: CASRGDRAYNEQFF; CDR3 DNA: TGCGCCAGCAGGGGGGACAGGGCCTACAATGAGCAGTTCTTC
J gene: TRBJ1-5; V gene: TRBV11-2; D gene: NA; clone size: once; CDR3 protein: CASSLDPSNQPQHF; CDR3 DNA: TGTGCCAGCAGCTTAGATCCCAGTAATCAGCCCCAGCATTTT
J gene: TRBJ2-2; V gene: TRBV7-9; D gene: TRBD2; clone size: NA; CDR3 protein: CASSLGASGSPANTGELFF; CDR3 DNA: TGTGCCAGCAGCCTAGGGGCTAGCGGGAGCCCGGCGAACACCGGGGAGCTGTTTTTT
J gene: TRBJ2-1; V gene: TRBV27; D gene: NA; clone size: NA; CDR3 protein: CASSPSGSRSYNEQFF; CDR3 DNA: TGTGCCAGCAGTCCGTCGGGCTCCCGCTCCTACAATGAGCAGTTCTTC
J gene: TRBJ1-5; V gene: TRBV6-1; D gene: NA; clone size: NA; CDR3 protein: CASSEGQPQHF; CDR3 DNA: TGTGCCAGCAGTGAGGGTCAGCCCCAGCATTTT
J gene: TRBJ1-5; V gene: TRBV18; D gene: NA; clone size: NA; CDR3 protein: CASSPQHGVSNQPQHF; CDR3 DNA: TGTGCCAGCTCACCTCAACATGGGGTTAGCAATCAGCCCCAGCATTTT
J gene: TRBJ2-1; V gene: TRBV10-3; D gene: NA; clone size: NA; CDR3 protein: CAISEWAIEHNEQFF; CDR3 DNA: TGTGCCATCAGTGAATGGGCGATTGAACACAATGAGCAGTTCTTC
J gene: TRBJ2-6; V gene: TRBV27; D gene: NA; clone size: NA; CDR3 protein: CASSASGPGANVLTF; CDR3 DNA: TGTGCCAGCAGTGCATCAGGGCCTGGGGCCAACGTCCTGACTTTC
J gene: TRBJ1-4; V gene: TRBV7-9; D gene: NA; clone size: NA; CDR3 protein: CASKLGQNNEKLFF; CDR3 DNA: TGTGCCAGTAAGCTCGGACAGAATAATGAAAAACTGTTTTTT
J gene: TRBJ1-1; V gene: TRBV30; D gene: NA; clone size: NA; CDR3 protein: CAWSVQDNTEAFF; CDR3 DNA: TGTGCCTGGAGTGTACAGGATAACACTGAAGCTTTTTTT
J gene: TRBJ1-2; V gene: TRBV6-1; D gene: NA; clone size: NA; CDR3 protein: CASRDRGLLGYTF; CDR3 DNA: TGTGCCAGCAGGGACCGCGGACTATTAGGCTACACCTTC
J gene: TRBJ2-6; V gene: TRBV2; D gene: NA; clone size: NA; CDR3 protein: CAFMGAGANVLTF; CDR3 DNA: TGTGCATTCATGGGGGCTGGGGCCAACGTCCTGACTTTC
J gene: TRBJ1-2; V gene: TRBV5-1; D gene: TRBD1; clone size: NA; CDR3 protein: CASSVTGQGYGYTF; CDR3 DNA: TGCGCCAGCTCGGTTACTGGACAGGGTTATGGCTACACCTTC
J gene: TRBJ2-1; V gene: TRBV29-1; D gene: NA; clone size: NA; CDR3 protein: CSVASGYNEQFF; CDR3 DNA: TGCAGCGTTGCGTCCGGATACAATGAGCAGTTCTTC
J gene: TRBJ2-1; V gene: TRBV30; D gene: NA; clone size: NA; CDR3 protein: CAWSAPRLGLSNEQFF; CDR3 DNA: TGTGCCTGGAGTGCCCCCCGGCTCGGACTAAGCAATGAGCAGTTCTTC
J gene: TRBJ2-7; V gene: TRBV5-1; D gene: TRBD2; clone size: once; CDR3 protein: CASSQGLAGQDPYEQYF; CDR3 DNA: TGCGCCAGCAGCCAAGGACTAGCGGGCCAGGACCCCTACGAGCAGTACTTC
J gene: TRBJ2-4; V gene: TRBV29-1; D gene: NA; clone size: NA; CDR3 protein: CSVRAGLAKNIQYF; CDR3 DNA: TGCAGCGTTAGAGCTGGACTAGCCAAAAACATTCAGTACTTC
J gene: TRBJ2-3; V gene: TRBV4-1; D gene: TRBD2; clone size: NA; CDR3 protein: CASSPGLLAGETDTQYF; CDR3 DNA: TGCGCCAGCAGCCCAGGATTACTAGCGGGAGAAACAGATACGCAGTATTTT
J gene: TRBJ2-3; V gene: TRBV2; D gene: TRBD1; clone size: NA; CDR3 protein: CASSADRGQDTQYF; CDR3 DNA: TGTGCCAGCAGTGCAGACAGGGGCCAGGATACGCAGTATTTT
J gene: TRBJ2-1; V gene: TRBV5-4; D gene: TRBD2; clone size: NA; CDR3 protein: CASSLTSGTYNEQFF; CDR3 DNA: TGTGCCAGCAGTCTGACTAGCGGGACTTACAATGAGCAGTTCTTC
J gene: TRBJ1-5; V gene: TRBV2; D gene: NA; clone size: NA; CDR3 protein: CASSLGSTNQPQHF; CDR3 DNA: TGTGCCAGCAGTCTCGGGTCGACTAATCAGCCCCAGCATTTT
J gene: TRBJ2-7; V gene: TRBV5-1; D gene: TRBD2; clone size: once; CDR3 protein: CASSLREGPYEQYF; CDR3 DNA: TGCGCCAGCAGCTTGCGGGAGGGCCCCTACGAGCAGTACTTC